This T cell receptor beta chain came from a study of PD-1 blockade in classical Hodgkin lymphoma. Study-wide findings and caveats: At C4D1, TCR diversity had climbed significantly for CD4+ cells, though not for CD8+ cells. The baseline diversity of complete responders showed similarity to that of newly diagnosed patients. As was reported, newly diagnosed patients showed lower baseline TCR diversity than healthy donors did. Exclusion was applied to patients who started nivolumab under 1 year after ASCT.

Concerning this clone: Its antigen remains unknown.

No patient escaped relapse after autologous stem cell transplantation, and brentuximab vedotin exposure varied. The length of the CDR3 is 12 residues. Germline CDR1 MDHEN, CDR2 SYDVKM. The J segment lost 3 bases and the V segment lost 10 bases, leaving 3 bases of the junction unmatched. TCRdb keeps only in-frame clones here, not all; method: immunoSEQ multiplex PCR. The sample records 43,000 or so clones, about nine tenths being singletons. Specimen: peripheral blood mononuclear cells (PBMCs), collected at baseline. The clonotype comes from a human donor with classical Hodgkin lymphoma. The chain joins TRBV28 to TRBJ1-1, with 9 bases aligning to TRBD1. CDR3 bases: TGTGCCACCGGGACAGGGTACACTGAAGCTTTCTTT. It yields the protein CATGTGYTEAFF.